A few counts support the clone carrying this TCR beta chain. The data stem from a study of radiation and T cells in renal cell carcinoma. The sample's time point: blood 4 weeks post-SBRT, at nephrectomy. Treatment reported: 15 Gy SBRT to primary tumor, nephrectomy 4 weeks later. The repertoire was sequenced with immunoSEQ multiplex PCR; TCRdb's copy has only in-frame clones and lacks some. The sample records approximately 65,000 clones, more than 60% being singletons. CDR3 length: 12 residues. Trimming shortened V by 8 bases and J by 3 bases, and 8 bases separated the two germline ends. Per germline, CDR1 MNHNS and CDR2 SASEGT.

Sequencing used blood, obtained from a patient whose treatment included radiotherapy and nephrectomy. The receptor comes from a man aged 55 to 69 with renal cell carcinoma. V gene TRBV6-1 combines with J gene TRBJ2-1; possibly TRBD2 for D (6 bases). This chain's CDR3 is CASCGDYNEQFF. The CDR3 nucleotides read TGTGCCAGCTGCGGGGACTACAATGAGCAGTTCTTC.